The clone carrying this TCR beta chain has just a few counts. These data originate in a study of blood T cells in healthy people across ages. Trimming shortened V by 4 bases and J by 10 bases, and 14 bases separated the two germline ends. The germline gives CDR1 SGHVS, CDR2 FQNEAQ. This CDR3 is built from 14 residues. A sample-barcoded 5' primer and a J-beta primer mix were used in a second PCR of about 7 to 12 cycles. Via MiXCR, TCRdb re-called the 5' RACE reads, giving one row per CDR3 protein. The table has 550,000 to 800,000 distinct CDR3 sequences, 32% seen once. All donors came from Russia, were Caucasian and healthy, and spanned ages about 6 to 100.

The sequenced sample consisted of blood. The source is a woman of 80 years or more in good health. The rearrangement joins TRBV7-8 to TRBJ1-6; D is unresolved. CDR3 amino acids: CASSSSSGRSPLHF. CDR3 nucleotides: TGTGCCAGCAGCTCTTCGTCTGGGAGATCACCCCTCCACTTT.